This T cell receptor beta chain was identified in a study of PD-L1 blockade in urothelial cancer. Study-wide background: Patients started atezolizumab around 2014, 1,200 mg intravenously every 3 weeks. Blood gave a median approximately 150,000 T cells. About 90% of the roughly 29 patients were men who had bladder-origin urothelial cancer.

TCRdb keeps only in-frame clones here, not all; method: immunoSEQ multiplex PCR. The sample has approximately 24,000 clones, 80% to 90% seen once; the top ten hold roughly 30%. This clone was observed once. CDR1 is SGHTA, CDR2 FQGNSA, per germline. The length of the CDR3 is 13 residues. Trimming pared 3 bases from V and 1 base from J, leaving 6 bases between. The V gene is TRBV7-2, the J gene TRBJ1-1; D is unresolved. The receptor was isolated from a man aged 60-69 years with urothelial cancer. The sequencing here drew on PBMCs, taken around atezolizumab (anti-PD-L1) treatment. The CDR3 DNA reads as TGTGCCAGCAGCTTCGGGAGGAACACTGAAGCTTTCTTT. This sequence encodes CASSFGRNTEAFF.